These T cell receptor beta chains were read from a single sample in a study of blood T cell repertoires in COVID-19. Data came from immunoSEQ multiplex PCR; TCRdb stores just in-frame clones and leaves some out. The table records hundreds of thousands of clones, around 89% of them present only once. The sequencing input was peripheral blood. The receptors derive from a woman in her twenties or thirties with acute or convalescent COVID-19. CDR3s include the opening cysteine and the closing phenylalanine or tryptophan. Each record gives: J gene, clone size, V gene, D gene, CDR3 protein, CDR3 DNA. A D gene is named only where the DNA matches it firmly. Part of the rows lack a size; the others show once, few, many or a class for expanded clones.

J gene: TRBJ2-7
clone size: NA
V gene: TRBV19
D gene: NA
CDR3 protein: CASTSGSLEQYF
CDR3 DNA: TGTGCCAGTACCTCAGGGTCCCTCGAGCAGTACTTC

J gene: TRBJ2-3
clone size: NA
V gene: TRBV9
D gene: TRBD2
CDR3 protein: CASSVTGPGLAVTDTQYF
CDR3 DNA: TGTGCCAGCAGCGTCACGGGACCGGGACTAGCGGTCACAGATACGCAGTATTTT

J gene: TRBJ2-1
clone size: NA
V gene: TRBV7-3
D gene: TRBD2
CDR3 protein: CAGSGNYNEQFF
CDR3 DNA: TGTGCCGGGAGCGGGAACTACAATGAGCAGTTCTTC

J gene: TRBJ1-1
clone size: NA
V gene: TRBV5-1
D gene: TRBD1
CDR3 protein: CASRWDRGQVTEAFF
CDR3 DNA: TGCGCCAGCAGATGGGACAGGGGGCAGGTCACTGAAGCTTTCTTT

J gene: TRBJ1-1
clone size: NA
V gene: TRBV2
D gene: NA
CDR3 protein: CASKAPLNTEAFF
CDR3 DNA: TGTGCCAGCAAAGCTCCCTTGAACACTGAAGCTTTCTTT

J gene: TRBJ1-2
clone size: once
V gene: TRBV5-1
D gene: TRBD1
CDR3 protein: CASSSRQGAEGYTF
CDR3 DNA: TGCGCCAGCAGCTCGAGACAGGGGGCGGAGGGCTACACCTTC

J gene: TRBJ1-1
clone size: NA
V gene: TRBV15
D gene: NA
CDR3 protein: CATSNWGGANEAFF
CDR3 DNA: TGTGCCACCAGCAACTGGGGGGGGGCGAATGAAGCTTTCTTT

J gene: TRBJ1-2
clone size: NA
V gene: TRBV24-1
D gene: NA
CDR3 protein: CATSDLTRSEGYTF
CDR3 DNA: TGTGCCACCAGTGATTTGACCAGATCGGAGGGCTACACCTTC

J gene: TRBJ1-1
clone size: NA
V gene: TRBV5-1
D gene: NA
CDR3 protein: CASSYGVGREAFF
CDR3 DNA: TGCGCCAGCAGCTACGGGGTGGGCCGTGAAGCTTTCTTT

J gene: TRBJ2-7
clone size: NA
V gene: TRBV12-5
D gene: NA
CDR3 protein: CASSLGEAYEQYF
CDR3 DNA: TGTGCTAGTTCCCTTGGTGAGGCGTACGAGCAGTACTTC

J gene: TRBJ2-1
clone size: NA
V gene: TRBV5-1
D gene: TRBD2
CDR3 protein: CASSHGTSGGEQFF
CDR3 DNA: TGCGCCAGCAGCCATGGGACTAGCGGGGGTGAGCAGTTCTTC

J gene: TRBJ2-2
clone size: NA
V gene: TRBV30
D gene: TRBD1
CDR3 protein: CAWNSRDRGQYGELFF
CDR3 DNA: TGTGCCTGGAATAGCCGGGACAGGGGGCAATACGGGGAGCTGTTTTTT

J gene: TRBJ2-3
clone size: NA
V gene: TRBV27
D gene: NA
CDR3 protein: CASRRINLETDTQYF
CDR3 DNA: TGTGCCAGCAGACGAATTAACTTAGAGACAGATACGCAGTATTTT

J gene: TRBJ2-7
clone size: NA
V gene: TRBV6-6
D gene: NA
CDR3 protein: CAGGAGASYEQYF
CDR3 DNA: TGTGCCGGGGGGGCAGGTGCTTCCTACGAGCAGTACTTC

J gene: TRBJ2-5
clone size: NA
V gene: TRBV2
D gene: TRBD2
CDR3 protein: CASSGWGSSGAETQYF
CDR3 DNA: TGTGCCAGCAGTGGCTGGGGTTCTAGCGGGGCCGAGACCCAGTACTTC

J gene: TRBJ1-1
clone size: NA
V gene: TRBV15
D gene: NA
CDR3 protein: CATRPGAQTFF
CDR3 DNA: TGTGCCACCAGGCCAGGGGCCCAGACTTTCTTT

J gene: TRBJ1-1
clone size: NA
V gene: TRBV12-5
D gene: NA
CDR3 protein: CASGLRGTEAFF
CDR3 DNA: TGTGCTAGTGGACTCAGGGGCACTGAAGCTTTCTTT

J gene: TRBJ1-3
clone size: NA
V gene: TRBV12-5
D gene: NA
CDR3 protein: CASEGAGNTIYF
CDR3 DNA: TGTGCTAGTGAAGGGGCTGGAAACACCATATATTTT

J gene: TRBJ2-3
clone size: NA
V gene: TRBV19
D gene: TRBD2
CDR3 protein: CASSIGGAGAMITDTQYF
CDR3 DNA: TGTGCCAGTAGTATAGGGGGAGCGGGGGCGATGATCACAGATACGCAGTATTTT

J gene: TRBJ2-4
clone size: NA
V gene: TRBV9
D gene: TRBD1
CDR3 protein: CASSVVEGAGIQYF
CDR3 DNA: TGTGCCAGCAGCGTAGTCGAGGGGGCGGGCATTCAGTACTTC

J gene: TRBJ1-4
clone size: NA
V gene: TRBV5-1
D gene: TRBD1
CDR3 protein: CASSVGQGTTNEKLFF
CDR3 DNA: TGCGCCAGCAGCGTCGGACAGGGTACAACTAATGAAAAACTGTTTTTT

J gene: TRBJ1-1
clone size: NA
V gene: TRBV19
D gene: TRBD1
CDR3 protein: CASSTNRMTGLNTEAFF
CDR3 DNA: TGTGCCAGTAGTACAAATAGAATGACAGGGTTGAACACTGAAGCTTTCTTT

J gene: TRBJ1-4
clone size: NA
V gene: TRBV11-3
D gene: NA
CDR3 protein: CASSPGQTTNEKLFF
CDR3 DNA: TGTGCCAGCAGCCCCGGACAGACAACTAATGAAAAACTGTTTTTT

J gene: TRBJ1-2
clone size: once
V gene: TRBV13
D gene: TRBD1
CDR3 protein: CASSSDRVGYTF
CDR3 DNA: TGTGCCAGCAGCTCGGACAGGGTGGGCTACACCTTC

J gene: TRBJ2-2
clone size: NA
V gene: TRBV30
D gene: NA
CDR3 protein: CAWFSGHRNTGELFF
CDR3 DNA: TGTGCCTGGTTCTCGGGTCACCGAAACACCGGGGAGCTGTTTTTT

J gene: TRBJ2-5
clone size: NA
V gene: TRBV3-1/TRBV3-2
D gene: TRBD2
CDR3 protein: CASSQSSGTSRETQYF
CDR3 DNA: TGTGCCAGCAGCCAATCTTCCGGGACTAGTAGGGAGACCCAGTACTTC

J gene: TRBJ1-1
clone size: NA
V gene: TRBV21-1
D gene: NA
CDR3 protein: CASSKVQKNTEAFF
CDR3 DNA: TGTGCCAGCAGCAAAGTACAGAAGAACACTGAAGCTTTCTTT

J gene: TRBJ2-1
clone size: NA
V gene: TRBV13
D gene: NA
CDR3 protein: CASSSATSSTNHNEQFF
CDR3 DNA: TGTGCCAGCAGCTCTGCTACTAGCAGTACTAACCACAATGAGCAGTTCTTC

J gene: TRBJ2-3
clone size: NA
V gene: TRBV3-1/TRBV3-2
D gene: TRBD2
CDR3 protein: CASSHSGGADTQYF
CDR3 DNA: TGTGCCAGCAGCCATTCCGGGGGGGCAGATACGCAGTATTTT

J gene: TRBJ2-1
clone size: NA
V gene: TRBV5-1
D gene: TRBD1
CDR3 protein: CASSLTGAPNEQFF
CDR3 DNA: TGCGCCAGCAGCTTGACAGGGGCCCCCAATGAGCAGTTCTTC

J gene: TRBJ2-5
clone size: NA
V gene: TRBV5-4
D gene: NA
CDR3 protein: CASSQGGLRQETQYF
CDR3 DNA: TGTGCCAGCAGCCAGGGGGGTTTGCGCCAAGAGACCCAGTACTTC

J gene: TRBJ2-7
clone size: NA
V gene: TRBV5-5
D gene: TRBD1
CDR3 protein: CASSFLDRLTYEQYF
CDR3 DNA: TGTGCCAGCAGTTTTTTGGACAGGTTGACCTACGAGCAGTACTTC

J gene: TRBJ1-5
clone size: few
V gene: TRBV6-1
D gene: TRBD1
CDR3 protein: CASREDRGLNQPQHF
CDR3 DNA: TGTGCCAGCAGAGAAGACAGGGGCCTCAATCAGCCCCAGCATTTT

J gene: TRBJ1-2
clone size: NA
V gene: TRBV28
D gene: NA
CDR3 protein: CASSPSPRVDYGYTF
CDR3 DNA: TGTGCCAGCAGTCCATCACCCAGGGTTGACTATGGCTACACCTTC

J gene: TRBJ1-2
clone size: NA
V gene: TRBV27
D gene: TRBD1
CDR3 protein: CASSPQTGVNYGYTF
CDR3 DNA: TGTGCCAGCAGTCCCCAGACAGGGGTTAACTATGGCTACACCTTC

J gene: TRBJ2-5
clone size: NA
V gene: TRBV5-4
D gene: NA
CDR3 protein: CASSFDVLPPAQKETQYF
CDR3 DNA: TGTGCCAGCAGCTTCGACGTCCTACCCCCTGCACAGAAAGAGACCCAGTACTTC

J gene: TRBJ1-2
clone size: NA
V gene: TRBV3-1/TRBV3-2
D gene: NA
CDR3 protein: CASSSRLGGRDGYTF
CDR3 DNA: TGTGCCAGCAGCAGCCGGCTCGGGGGGCGCGATGGCTACACCTTC

J gene: TRBJ2-1
clone size: NA
V gene: TRBV12-3/TRBV12-4
D gene: NA
CDR3 protein: CASSRTNNEQFF
CDR3 DNA: TGTGCCAGCAGCCGTACAAACAATGAGCAGTTCTTC

J gene: TRBJ2-2
clone size: NA
V gene: TRBV11-2
D gene: NA
CDR3 protein: CASSSLRGGTGELFF
CDR3 DNA: TGTGCCAGCAGCTCCCTCCGGGGAGGCACCGGGGAGCTGTTTTTT

J gene: TRBJ1-5
clone size: NA
V gene: TRBV6-2/TRBV6-3
D gene: TRBD1
CDR3 protein: CASSYSTYFGQGNQPQHF
CDR3 DNA: TGTGCCAGCAGTTACTCGACTTACTTCGGACAGGGCAATCAGCCCCAGCATTTT

J gene: TRBJ2-7
clone size: once
V gene: TRBV6-5
D gene: TRBD1
CDR3 protein: CASSYRGQNYEQYF
CDR3 DNA: TGTGCCAGCAGTTACCGGGGACAGAACTACGAGCAGTACTTC

J gene: TRBJ2-5
clone size: NA
V gene: TRBV7-2
D gene: TRBD1
CDR3 protein: CASSYGRGTGRRETQYF
CDR3 DNA: TGTGCCAGCAGCTATGGCCGTGGGACAGGCCGCCGGGAGACCCAGTACTTC